This TCR beta chain was profiled in a study of T cell responses to AZD1222 COVID-19 vaccine. Study observations and caveats: In the spike-specific TCR repertoire, nearly half reportedly target unmutated variant regions. Females outnumbered males among donors, who were mostly white British; clonal diversity was possibly underestimated. Along spike, vaccine-associated CD4 TCRs were found throughout, with dominance at 160-218 and 743-854. All repertoire sampling was performed exclusively after the peak T cell response.

As for this clone: What it binds is unknown.

Data came from immunoSEQ multiplex PCR; TCRdb stores just in-frame clones and leaves some out. The table includes about 110,000 clones, around 92% detected once. Per the germline V gene, CDR1 is SGHRS and CDR2 is YFSETQ. This CDR3 has 15 amino acids. Trimming removed 3 bases from V and 6 bases from J, with 16 bases in between. The chain employs TRBV5-1 and TRBJ2-1, with a possible D match to TRBD2 (6 bases). This clonotype was sampled from an adult in good health. This specimen was peripheral blood, taken on day 0 of AZD1222 vaccination. The CDR3 bases are TGCGCCAGCAGCTCCAATGCGGGACTCCTCAATGAGCAGTTCTTC. It specifies CASSSNAGLLNEQFF.